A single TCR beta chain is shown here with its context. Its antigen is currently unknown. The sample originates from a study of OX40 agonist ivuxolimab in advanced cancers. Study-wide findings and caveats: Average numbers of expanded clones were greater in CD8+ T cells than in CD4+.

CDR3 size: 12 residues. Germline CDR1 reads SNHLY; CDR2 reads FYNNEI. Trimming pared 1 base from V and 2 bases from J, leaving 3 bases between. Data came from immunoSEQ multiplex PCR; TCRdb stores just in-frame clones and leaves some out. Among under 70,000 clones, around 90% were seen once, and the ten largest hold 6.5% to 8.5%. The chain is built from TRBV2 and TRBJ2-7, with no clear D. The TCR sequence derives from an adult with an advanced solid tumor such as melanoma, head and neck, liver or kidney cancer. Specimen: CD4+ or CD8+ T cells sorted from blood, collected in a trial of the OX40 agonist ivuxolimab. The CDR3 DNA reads TGTGCCAGCAGTGAAGGCCCCTACGAGCAGTACTTC. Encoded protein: CASSEGPYEQYF.